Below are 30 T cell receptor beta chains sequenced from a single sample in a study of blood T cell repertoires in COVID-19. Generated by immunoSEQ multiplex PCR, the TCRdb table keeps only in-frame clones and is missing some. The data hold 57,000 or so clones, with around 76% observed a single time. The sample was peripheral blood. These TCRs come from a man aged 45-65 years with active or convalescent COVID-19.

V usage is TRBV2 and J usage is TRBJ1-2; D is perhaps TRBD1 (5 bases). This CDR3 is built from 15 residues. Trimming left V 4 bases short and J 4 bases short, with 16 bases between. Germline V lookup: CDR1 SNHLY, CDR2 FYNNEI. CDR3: CASSAGTGPFYGYTF. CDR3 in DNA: TGTGCCAGCAGTGCTGGAACAGGACCATTCTATGGCTACACCTTC. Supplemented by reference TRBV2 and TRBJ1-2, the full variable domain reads EPEVTQTPSHQVTQMGQEVILRCVPISNHLYFYWYRQILGQKVEFLVSFYNNEISEKSEIFDDQFSVERPDGSNFTLKIRSTKLEDSAMYFCASSAGTGPFYGYTFGSGTRLTVV.

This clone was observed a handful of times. The CDR3 region has the DNA TGTGCCAGCAGCTCTTCAACCGGGACAGGGGTAGGACCCCAGCATTTT. This sequence encodes CASSSSTGTGVGPQHF. The V gene is TRBV7-2, the J gene TRBJ1-5; 10 nucleotides match TRBD1. This CDR3 is built from 16 residues. CDR1 SGHTA and CDR2 FQGNSA come from the germline V gene. Germline trimming cut 4 bases from V and 10 bases from J; bases unmatched to any gene: 13. Drawing the rest from reference TRBV7-2 and TRBJ1-5, the complete variable domain is GAGVSQSPSNKVTEKGKDVELRCDPISGHTALYWYRQSLGQGLEFLIYFQGNSAPDKSGLPSDRFSAERTGGSVSTLTIQRTQQEDSAVYLCASSSSTGTGVGPQHFGDGTRLSIL.

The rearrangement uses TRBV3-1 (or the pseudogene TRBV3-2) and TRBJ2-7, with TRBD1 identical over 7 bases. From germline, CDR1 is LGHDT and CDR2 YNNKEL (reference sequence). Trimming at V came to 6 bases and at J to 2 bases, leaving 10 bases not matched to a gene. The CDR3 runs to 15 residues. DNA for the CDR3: TGTGCCAGCAGTCCCGGGACAGCGACCGCCTACGAGCAGTACTTC. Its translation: CASSPGTATAYEQYF.

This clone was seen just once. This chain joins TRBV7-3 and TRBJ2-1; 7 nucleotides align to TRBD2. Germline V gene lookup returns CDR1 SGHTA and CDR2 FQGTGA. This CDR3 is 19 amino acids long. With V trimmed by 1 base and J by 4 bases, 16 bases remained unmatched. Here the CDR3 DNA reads TGTGCCAGCAGCTTAATTCGAGCGGGGTCTTCGAAGATATACAATGAGCAGTTCTTC. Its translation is CASSLIRAGSSKIYNEQFF.

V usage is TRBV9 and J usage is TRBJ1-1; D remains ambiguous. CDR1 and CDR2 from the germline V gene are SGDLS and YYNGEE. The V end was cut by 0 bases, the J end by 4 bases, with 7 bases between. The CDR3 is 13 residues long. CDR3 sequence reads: CASSVGWSTEAFF. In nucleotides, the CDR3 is TGTGCCAGCAGCGTAGGCTGGAGCACTGAAGCTTTCTTT.

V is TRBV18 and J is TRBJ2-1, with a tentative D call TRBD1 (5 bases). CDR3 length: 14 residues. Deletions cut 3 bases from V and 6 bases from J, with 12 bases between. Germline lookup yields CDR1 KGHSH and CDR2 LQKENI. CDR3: CASSPSRGSNEQFF. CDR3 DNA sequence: TGTGCCAGCTCACCGTCAAGGGGAAGCAATGAGCAGTTCTTC.

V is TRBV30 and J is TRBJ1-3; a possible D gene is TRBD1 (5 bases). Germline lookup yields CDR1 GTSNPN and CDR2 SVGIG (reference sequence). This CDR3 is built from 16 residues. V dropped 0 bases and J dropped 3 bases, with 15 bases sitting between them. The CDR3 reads CAWSVPKGRVGNTIYF. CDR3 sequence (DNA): TGTGCCTGGAGTGTACCTAAGGGGCGAGTTGGAAACACCATATATTTT. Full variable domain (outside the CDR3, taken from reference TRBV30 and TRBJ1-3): SQTIHQWPATLVQPVGSPLSLECTVEGTSNPNLYWYRQAAGRGLQLLFYSVGIGQISSEVPQNLSASRPQDRQFILSSKKLLLSDSGFYLCAWSVPKGRVGNTIYFGEGSWLTVV.

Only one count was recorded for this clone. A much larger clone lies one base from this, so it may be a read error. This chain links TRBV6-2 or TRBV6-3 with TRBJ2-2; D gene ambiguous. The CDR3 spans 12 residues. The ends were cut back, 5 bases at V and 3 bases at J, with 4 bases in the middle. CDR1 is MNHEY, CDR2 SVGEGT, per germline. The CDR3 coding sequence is TGTGCCAGCAGTACAGACACCGGGGAGCTGTTTTTT. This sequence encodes CASSTDTGELFF.

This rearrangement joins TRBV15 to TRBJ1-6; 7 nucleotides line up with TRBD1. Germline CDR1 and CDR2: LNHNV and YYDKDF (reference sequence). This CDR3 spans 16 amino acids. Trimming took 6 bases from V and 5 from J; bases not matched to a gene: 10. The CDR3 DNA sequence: TGTGCCACCAGTATTCCCGGGACAGATGATAATTCACCCCTCCACTTT. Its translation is CATSIPGTDDNSPLHF.

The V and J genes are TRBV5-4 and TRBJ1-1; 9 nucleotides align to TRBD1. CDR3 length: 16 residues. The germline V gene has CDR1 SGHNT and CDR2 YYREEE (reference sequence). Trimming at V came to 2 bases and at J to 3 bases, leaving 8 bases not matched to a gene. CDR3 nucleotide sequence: TGTGCCAGCAGCTTTACCGGGACAGGGTATCACACTGAAGCTTTCTTT. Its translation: CASSFTGTGYHTEAFF.

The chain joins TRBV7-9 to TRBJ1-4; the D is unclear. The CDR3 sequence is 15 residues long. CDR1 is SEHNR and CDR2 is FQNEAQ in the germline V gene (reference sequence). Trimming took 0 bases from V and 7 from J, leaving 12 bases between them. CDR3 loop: CASSLAEGLAEKLFF. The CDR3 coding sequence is TGTGCCAGCAGCTTAGCGGAAGGGCTAGCTGAAAAACTGTTTTTT.

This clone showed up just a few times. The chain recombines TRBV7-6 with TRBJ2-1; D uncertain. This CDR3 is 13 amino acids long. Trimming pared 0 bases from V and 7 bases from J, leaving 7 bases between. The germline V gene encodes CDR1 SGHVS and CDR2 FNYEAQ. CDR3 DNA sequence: TGTGCCAGCAGCTTAGCGCAGAGGAATGAGCAGTTCTTC. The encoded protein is CASSLAQRNEQFF.

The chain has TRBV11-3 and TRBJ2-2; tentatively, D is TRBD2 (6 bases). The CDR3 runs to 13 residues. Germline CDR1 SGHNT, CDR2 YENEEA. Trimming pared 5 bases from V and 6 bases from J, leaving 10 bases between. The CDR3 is CASSPRGSGELFF. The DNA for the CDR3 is TGTGCCAGCAGCCCACGGGGGTCCGGGGAGCTGTTTTTT.

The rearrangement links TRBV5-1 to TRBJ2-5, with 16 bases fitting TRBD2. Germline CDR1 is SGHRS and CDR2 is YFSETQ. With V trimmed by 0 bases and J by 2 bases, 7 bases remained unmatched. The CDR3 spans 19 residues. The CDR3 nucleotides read TGCGCCAGCAGCTTGGCCAGGGGACTAGCGGGGGGGCGGCAAGAGACCCAGTACTTC. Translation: CASSLARGLAGGRQETQYF. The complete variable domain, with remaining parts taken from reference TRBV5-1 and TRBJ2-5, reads KAGVTQTPRYLIKTRGQQVTLSCSPISGHRSVSWYQQTPGQGLQFLFEYFSETQRNKGNFPGRFSGRQFSNSRSEMNVSTLELGDSALYLCASSLARGLAGGRQETQYFGPGTRLLVL.

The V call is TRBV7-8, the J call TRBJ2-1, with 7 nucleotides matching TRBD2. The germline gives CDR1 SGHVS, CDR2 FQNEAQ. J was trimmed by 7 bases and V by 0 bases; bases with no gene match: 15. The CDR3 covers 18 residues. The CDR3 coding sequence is TGTGCCAGCAGCTTAGCGACGGCTAGCGGTCCATTCGGGAATGAGCAGTTCTTC. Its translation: CASSLATASGPFGNEQFF.

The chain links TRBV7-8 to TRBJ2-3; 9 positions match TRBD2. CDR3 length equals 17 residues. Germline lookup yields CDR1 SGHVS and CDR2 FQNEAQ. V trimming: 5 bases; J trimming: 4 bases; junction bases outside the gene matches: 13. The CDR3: CASSPLMREGLADTQYF. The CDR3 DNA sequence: TGTGCCAGCAGCCCCTTAATGCGGGAGGGCCTCGCAGATACGCAGTATTTT.

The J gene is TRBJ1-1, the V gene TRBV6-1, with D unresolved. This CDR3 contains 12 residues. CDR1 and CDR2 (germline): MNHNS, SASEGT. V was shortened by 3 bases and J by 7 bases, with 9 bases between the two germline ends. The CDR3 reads CASSESYGEAFF. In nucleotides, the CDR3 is TGTGCCAGCAGTGAGAGTTATGGTGAAGCTTTCTTT.

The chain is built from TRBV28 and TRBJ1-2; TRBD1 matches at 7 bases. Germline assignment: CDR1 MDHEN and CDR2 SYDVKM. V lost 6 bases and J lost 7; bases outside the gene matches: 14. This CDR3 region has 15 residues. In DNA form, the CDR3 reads TGTGCCAGCAGCGTACAGGGGATCCGAATAGGTGGCTACACCTTC. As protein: CASSVQGIRIGGYTF.

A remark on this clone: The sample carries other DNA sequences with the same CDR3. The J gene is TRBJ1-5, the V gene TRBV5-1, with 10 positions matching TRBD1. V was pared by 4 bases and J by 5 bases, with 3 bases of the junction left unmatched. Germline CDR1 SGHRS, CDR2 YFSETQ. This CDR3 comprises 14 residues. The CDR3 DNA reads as TGCGCCAGCAGCCGGACAGGGGGAGATCAGCCCCAGCATTTT. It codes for CASSRTGGDQPQHF.

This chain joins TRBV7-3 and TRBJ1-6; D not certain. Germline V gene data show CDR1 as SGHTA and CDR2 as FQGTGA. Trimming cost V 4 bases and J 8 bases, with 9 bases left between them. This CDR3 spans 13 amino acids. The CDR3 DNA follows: TGTGCCAGCAGCTCCGATGCAGATTCACCCCTCCACTTT. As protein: CASSSDADSPLHF.

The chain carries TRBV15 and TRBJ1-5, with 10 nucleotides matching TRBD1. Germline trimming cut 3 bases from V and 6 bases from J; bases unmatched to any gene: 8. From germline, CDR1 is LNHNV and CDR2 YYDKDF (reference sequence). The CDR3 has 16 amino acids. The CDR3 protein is CATSSRDRGFVQPQHF. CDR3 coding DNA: TGTGCCACCAGCAGCCGGGACAGGGGATTCGTTCAGCCCCAGCATTTT.

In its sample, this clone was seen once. CDR3 sequence: CASSLEGAGSRGYTF. CDR3 nucleotides: TGTGCCAGCAGCTTAGAAGGGGCAGGGTCTAGGGGCTACACCTTC. The chain joins TRBV7-2 to TRBJ1-2; possibly TRBD1 for D (5 bases). The CDR3 runs to 15 residues. Between the trimmed V and J ends, which lost 1 base and 8 bases, there was a span of 17 bases. Germline CDR1 SGHTA, CDR2 FQGNSA. Full variable domain (missing parts from reference TRBV7-2 and TRBJ1-2): GAGVSQSPSNKVTEKGKDVELRCDPISGHTALYWYRQSLGQGLEFLIYFQGNSAPDKSGLPSDRFSAERTGGSVSTLTIQRTQQEDSAVYLCASSLEGAGSRGYTFGSGTRLTVV.

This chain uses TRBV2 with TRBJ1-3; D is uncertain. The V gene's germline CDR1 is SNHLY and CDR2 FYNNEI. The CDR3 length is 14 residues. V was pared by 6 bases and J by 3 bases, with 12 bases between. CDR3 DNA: TGTGCCAGCAGCACGACAAGTGGTGGAAACACCATATATTTT. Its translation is CASSTTSGGNTIYF.

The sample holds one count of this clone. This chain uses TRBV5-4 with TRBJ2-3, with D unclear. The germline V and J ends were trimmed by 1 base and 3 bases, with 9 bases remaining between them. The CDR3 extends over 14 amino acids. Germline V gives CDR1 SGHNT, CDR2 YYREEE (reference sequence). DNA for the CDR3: TGTGCCAGCAGCTTGCTTAGTCAAACAGATACGCAGTATTTT. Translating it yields CASSLLSQTDTQYF. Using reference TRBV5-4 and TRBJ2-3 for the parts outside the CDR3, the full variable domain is ETGVTQSPTHLIKTRGQQVTLRCSSQSGHNTVSWYQQALGQGPQFIFQYYREEENGRGNFPPRFSGLQFPNYSSELNVNALELDDSALYLCASSLLSQTDTQYFGPGTRLTVL.

CDR3 coding DNA: TGTGCCAGCAGCCAATTAACCTCGGGACAGGGGGTCTACGAGCAGTACTTC. Residues: CASSQLTSGQGVYEQYF. The chain has TRBV16 and TRBJ2-7; TRBD1 matches at 11 bases. The germline gives CDR1 KGHSY, CDR2 FQNENV. The CDR3 loop spans 17 amino acids. V lost 1 base to trimming and J lost 3 bases; unmatched junction nucleotides: 8.

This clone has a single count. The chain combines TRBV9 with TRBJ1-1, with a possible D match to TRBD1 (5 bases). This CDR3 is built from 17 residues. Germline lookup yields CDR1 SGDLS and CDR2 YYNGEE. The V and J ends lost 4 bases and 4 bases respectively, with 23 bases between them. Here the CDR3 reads CASSPRGSHSGGTEAFF. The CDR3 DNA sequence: TGTGCCAGCAGCCCCCGGGGGTCCCACTCCGGGGGCACTGAAGCTTTCTTT.

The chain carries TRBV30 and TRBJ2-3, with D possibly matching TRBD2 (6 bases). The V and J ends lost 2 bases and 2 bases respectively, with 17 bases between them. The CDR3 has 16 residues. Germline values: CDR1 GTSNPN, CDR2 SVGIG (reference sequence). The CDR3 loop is CAWSKGISGTTDTQYF. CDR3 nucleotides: TGTGCCTGGAGTAAGGGTATTAGCGGAACCACAGATACGCAGTATTTT. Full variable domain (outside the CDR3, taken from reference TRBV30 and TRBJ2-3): SQTIHQWPATLVQPVGSPLSLECTVEGTSNPNLYWYRQAAGRGLQLLFYSVGIGQISSEVPQNLSASRPQDRQFILSSKKLLLSDSGFYLCAWSKGISGTTDTQYFGPGTRLTVL.

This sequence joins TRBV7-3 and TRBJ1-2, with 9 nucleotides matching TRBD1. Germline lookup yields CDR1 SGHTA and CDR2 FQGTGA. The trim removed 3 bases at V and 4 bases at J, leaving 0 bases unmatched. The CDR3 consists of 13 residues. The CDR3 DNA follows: TGTGCCAGCAGCTTGGGACAGGGCTATGGCTACACCTTC. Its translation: CASSLGQGYGYTF.

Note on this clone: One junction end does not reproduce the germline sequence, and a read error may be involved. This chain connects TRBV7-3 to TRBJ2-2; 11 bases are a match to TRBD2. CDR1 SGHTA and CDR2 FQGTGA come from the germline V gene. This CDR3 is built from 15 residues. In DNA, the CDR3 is TGTGCCAGCAGCCTAACTAGCGGGAGAGGCGGGGAGCTGTTTTTT. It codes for CASSLTSGRGGELFF. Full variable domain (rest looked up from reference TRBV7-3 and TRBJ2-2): GAGVSQTPSNKVTEKGKYVELRCDPISGHTALYWYRQSLGQGPEFLIYFQGTGAADDSGLPNDRFFAVRPEGSVSTLKIQRTERGDSAVYLCASSLTSGRGGELFFGEGSRLTVL.

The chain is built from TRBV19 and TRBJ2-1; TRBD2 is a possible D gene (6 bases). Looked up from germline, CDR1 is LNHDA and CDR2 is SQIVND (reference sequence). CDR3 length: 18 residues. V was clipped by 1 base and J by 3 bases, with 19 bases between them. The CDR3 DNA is TGTGCCAGTAGTATAGTTGTTCTCCCGGGAGTTTTCTACAATGAGCAGTTCTTC. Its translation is CASSIVVLPGVFYNEQFF.